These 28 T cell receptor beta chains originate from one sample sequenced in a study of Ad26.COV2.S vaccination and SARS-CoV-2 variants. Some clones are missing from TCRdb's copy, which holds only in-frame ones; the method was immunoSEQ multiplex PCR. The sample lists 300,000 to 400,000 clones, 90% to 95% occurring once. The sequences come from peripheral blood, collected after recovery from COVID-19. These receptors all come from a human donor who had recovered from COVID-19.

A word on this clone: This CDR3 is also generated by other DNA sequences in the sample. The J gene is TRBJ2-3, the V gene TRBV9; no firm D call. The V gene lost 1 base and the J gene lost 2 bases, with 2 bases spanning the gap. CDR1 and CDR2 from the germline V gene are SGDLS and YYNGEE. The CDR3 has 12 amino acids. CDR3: CASSVSTDTQYF. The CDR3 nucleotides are TGTGCCAGCAGCGTATCCACAGATACGCAGTATTTT.

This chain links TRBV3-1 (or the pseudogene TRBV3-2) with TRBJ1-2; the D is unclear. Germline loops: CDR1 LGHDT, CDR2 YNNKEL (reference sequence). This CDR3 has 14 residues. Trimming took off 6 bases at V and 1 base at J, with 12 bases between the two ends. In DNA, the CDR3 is TGTGCCAGCAGTCCGAATTGGGTTAACTATGGCTACACCTTC. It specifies CASSPNWVNYGYTF.

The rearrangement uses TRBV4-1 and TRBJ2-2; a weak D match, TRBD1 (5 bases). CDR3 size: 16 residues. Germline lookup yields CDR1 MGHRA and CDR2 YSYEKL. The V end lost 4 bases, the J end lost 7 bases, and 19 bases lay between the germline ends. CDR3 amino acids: CASSPISSGYVGELFF. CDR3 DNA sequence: TGCGCCAGCAGCCCTATCTCTTCAGGGTACGTCGGGGAGCTGTTTTTT.

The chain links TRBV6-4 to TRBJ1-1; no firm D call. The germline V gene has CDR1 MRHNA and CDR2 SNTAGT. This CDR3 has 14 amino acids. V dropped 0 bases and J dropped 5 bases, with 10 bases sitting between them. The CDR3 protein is CASSDSAQETEAFF. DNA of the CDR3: TGTGCCAGCAGTGACTCGGCGCAGGAAACTGAAGCTTTCTTT.

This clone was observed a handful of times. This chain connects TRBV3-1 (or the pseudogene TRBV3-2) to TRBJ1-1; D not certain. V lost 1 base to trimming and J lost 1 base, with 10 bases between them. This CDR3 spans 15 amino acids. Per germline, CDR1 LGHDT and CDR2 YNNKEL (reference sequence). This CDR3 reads CASSQGSTENTEAFF. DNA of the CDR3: TGTGCCAGCAGCCAAGGATCTACGGAGAACACTGAAGCTTTCTTT.

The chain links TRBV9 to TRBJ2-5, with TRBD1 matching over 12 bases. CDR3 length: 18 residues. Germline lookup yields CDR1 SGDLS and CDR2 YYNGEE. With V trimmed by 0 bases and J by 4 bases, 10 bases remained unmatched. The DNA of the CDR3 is TGTGCCAGCAGCGTAGCTTTGTCGGGACAGGGGGCCGGAGAGACCCAGTACTTC. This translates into CASSVALSGQGAGETQYF.

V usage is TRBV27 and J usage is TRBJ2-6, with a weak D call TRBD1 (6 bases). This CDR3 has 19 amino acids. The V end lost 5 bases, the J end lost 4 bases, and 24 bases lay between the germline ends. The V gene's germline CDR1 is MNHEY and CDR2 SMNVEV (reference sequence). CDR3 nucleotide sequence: TGTGCCAGCAGTACACACACGCGAGACAGGCTTGCCGGGGCCAACGTCCTGACTTTC. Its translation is CASSTHTRDRLAGANVLTF. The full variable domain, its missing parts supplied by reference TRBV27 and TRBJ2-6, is EAQVTQNPRYLITVTGKKLTVTCSQNMNHEYMSWYRQDPGLGLRQIYYSMNVEVTDKGDVPEGYKVSRKEKRNFPLILESPSPNQTSLYFCASSTHTRDRLAGANVLTFGAGSRLTVL.

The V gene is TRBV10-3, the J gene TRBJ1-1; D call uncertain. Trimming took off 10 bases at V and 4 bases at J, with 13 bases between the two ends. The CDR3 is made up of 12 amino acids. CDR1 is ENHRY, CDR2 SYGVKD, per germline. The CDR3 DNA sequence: TGTGCCACCAAACGGATAGGCACTGAAGCTTTCTTT. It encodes CATKRIGTEAFF.

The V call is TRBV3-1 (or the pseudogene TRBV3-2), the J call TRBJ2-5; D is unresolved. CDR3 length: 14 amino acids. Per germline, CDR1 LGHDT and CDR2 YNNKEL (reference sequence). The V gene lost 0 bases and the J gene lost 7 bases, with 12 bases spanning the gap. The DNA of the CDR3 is TGTGCCAGCAGCCAAGAATTCCCCCCAGCGACCCAGTACTTC. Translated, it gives CASSQEFPPATQYF.

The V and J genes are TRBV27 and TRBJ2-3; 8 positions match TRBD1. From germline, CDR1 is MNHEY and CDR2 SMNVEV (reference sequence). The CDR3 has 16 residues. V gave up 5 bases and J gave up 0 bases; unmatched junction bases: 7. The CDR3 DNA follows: TGTGCCAGCAGTCTACAGGGGGGCCTTAGCACAGATACGCAGTATTTT. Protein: CASSLQGGLSTDTQYF.

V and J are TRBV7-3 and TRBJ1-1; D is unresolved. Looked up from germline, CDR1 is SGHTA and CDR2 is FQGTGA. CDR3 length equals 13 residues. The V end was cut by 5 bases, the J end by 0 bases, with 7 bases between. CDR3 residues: CASSQAVNTEAFF. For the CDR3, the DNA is TGTGCCAGCAGCCAGGCAGTGAACACTGAAGCTTTCTTT.

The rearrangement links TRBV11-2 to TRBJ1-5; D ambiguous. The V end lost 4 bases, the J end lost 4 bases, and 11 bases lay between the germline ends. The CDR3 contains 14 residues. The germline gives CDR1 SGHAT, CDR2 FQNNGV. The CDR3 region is CASSSGSQNQPQHF. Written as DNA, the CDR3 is TGTGCCAGCAGCTCCGGGTCCCAAAATCAGCCCCAGCATTTT.

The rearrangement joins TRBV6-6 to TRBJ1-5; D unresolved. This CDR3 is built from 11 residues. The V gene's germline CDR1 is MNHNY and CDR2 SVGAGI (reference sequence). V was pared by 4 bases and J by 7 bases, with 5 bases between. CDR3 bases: TGTGCCAGCAGTTCGGGCCAGCCCCAGCATTTT. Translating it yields CASSSGQPQHF.

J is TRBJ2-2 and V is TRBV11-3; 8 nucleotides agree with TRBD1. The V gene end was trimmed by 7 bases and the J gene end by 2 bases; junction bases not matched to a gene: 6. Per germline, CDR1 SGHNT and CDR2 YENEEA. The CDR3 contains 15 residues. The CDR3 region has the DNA TGTGCCAGCACCCCTGACAGGGGCAACACCGGGGAGCTGTTTTTT. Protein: CASTPDRGNTGELFF.

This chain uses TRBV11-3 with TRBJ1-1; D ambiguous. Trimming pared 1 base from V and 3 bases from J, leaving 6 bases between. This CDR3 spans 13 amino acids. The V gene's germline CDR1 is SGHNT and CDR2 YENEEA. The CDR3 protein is CASSLAPHTEAFF. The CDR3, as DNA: TGTGCCAGCAGCTTAGCACCGCACACTGAAGCTTTCTTT.

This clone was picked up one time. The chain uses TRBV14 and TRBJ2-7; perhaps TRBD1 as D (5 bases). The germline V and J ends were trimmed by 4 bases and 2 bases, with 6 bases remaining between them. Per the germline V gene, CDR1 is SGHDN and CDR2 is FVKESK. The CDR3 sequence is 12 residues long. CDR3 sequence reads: CASSPGPYEQYF. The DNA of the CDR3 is TGTGCCAGCAGCCCAGGGCCCTACGAGCAGTACTTC.

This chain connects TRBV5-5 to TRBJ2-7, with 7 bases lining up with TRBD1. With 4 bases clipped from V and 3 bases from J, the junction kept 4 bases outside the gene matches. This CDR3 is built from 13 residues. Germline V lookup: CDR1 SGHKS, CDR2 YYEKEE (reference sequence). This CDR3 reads CASSLRDSYEQYF. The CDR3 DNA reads TGTGCCAGCAGCCTCCGGGACAGCTACGAGCAGTACTTC.

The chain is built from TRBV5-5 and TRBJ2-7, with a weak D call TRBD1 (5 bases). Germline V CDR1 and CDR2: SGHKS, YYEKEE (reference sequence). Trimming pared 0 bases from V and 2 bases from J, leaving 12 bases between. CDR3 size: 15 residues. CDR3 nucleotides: TGTGCCAGCAGCTTGGGGTGGACGGACACCTACGAGCAGTACTTC. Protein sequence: CASSLGWTDTYEQYF. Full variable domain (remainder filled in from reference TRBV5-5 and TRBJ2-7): DAGVTQSPTHLIKTRGQQVTLRCSPISGHKSVSWYQQVLGQGPQFIFQYYEKEERGRGNFPDRFSARQFPNYSSELNVNALLLGDSALYLCASSLGWTDTYEQYFGPGTRLTVT.

CDR3 region: CATSEEGEGIHEQFF. The CDR3, as DNA: TGTGCCACCAGTGAAGAGGGGGAGGGTATCCATGAGCAGTTCTTC. The chain couples TRBV24-1 to TRBJ2-1; TRBD2 might be the D (7 bases). CDR1 KGHDR and CDR2 SFDVKD come from the germline V gene. This CDR3 region has 15 residues. V lost 4 bases to trimming and J lost 8 bases, with 17 bases between them.

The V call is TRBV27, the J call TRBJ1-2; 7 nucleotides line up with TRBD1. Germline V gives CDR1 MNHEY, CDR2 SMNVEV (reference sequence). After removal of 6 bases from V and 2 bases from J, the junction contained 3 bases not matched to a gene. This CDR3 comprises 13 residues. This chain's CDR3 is CASRTDRNYGYTF. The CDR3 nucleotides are TGTGCCAGCAGGACGGACAGGAACTATGGCTACACCTTC.

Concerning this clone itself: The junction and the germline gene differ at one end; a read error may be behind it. The CDR3, as DNA: TGTGCCAGCCGTTTAACAGATACGCAGTATTTT. It codes for CASRLTDTQYF. This chain connects TRBV12-3 or TRBV12-4 to TRBJ2-3, with unresolved D. The CDR3 consists of 11 residues.

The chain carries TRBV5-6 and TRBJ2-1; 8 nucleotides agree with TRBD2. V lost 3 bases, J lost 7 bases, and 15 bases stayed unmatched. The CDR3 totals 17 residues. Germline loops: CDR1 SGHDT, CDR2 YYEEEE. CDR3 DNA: TGTGCCAGCAGCTCAGGAGGAGCGGGGGCGTACCCTAATGAGCAGTTCTTC. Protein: CASSSGGAGAYPNEQFF. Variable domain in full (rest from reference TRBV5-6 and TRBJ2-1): DAGVTQSPTHLIKTRGQQVTLRCSPKSGHDTVSWYQQALGQGPQFIFQYYEEEERQRGNFPDRFSGHQFPNYSSELNVNALLLGDSALYLCASSSGGAGAYPNEQFFGPGTRLTVL.

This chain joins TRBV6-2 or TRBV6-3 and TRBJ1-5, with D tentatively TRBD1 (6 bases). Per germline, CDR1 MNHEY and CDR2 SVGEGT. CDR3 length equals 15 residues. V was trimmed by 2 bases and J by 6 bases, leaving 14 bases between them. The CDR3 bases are TGTGCCAGCAGTTACGGAACAGGGTCGGGTCAGCCCCAGCATTTT. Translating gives CASSYGTGSGQPQHF.

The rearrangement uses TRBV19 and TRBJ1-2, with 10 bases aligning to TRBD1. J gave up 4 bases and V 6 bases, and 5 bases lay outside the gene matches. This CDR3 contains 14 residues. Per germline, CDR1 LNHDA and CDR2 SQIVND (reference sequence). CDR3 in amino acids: CASSLGQGSYGYTF. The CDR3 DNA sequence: TGTGCCAGTAGCTTGGGACAGGGGTCCTATGGCTACACCTTC.

CDR3 DNA sequence: TGTGCCAGCACCCTACGGGCAGGGACCACAGATACGCAGTATTTT. This gives the protein CASTLRAGTTDTQYF. V and J are TRBV7-9 and TRBJ2-3; D may correspond to TRBD1 or TRBD2 (5 bases each). The CDR3 is 15 amino acids. Germline loops: CDR1 SEHNR, CDR2 FQNEAQ (reference sequence). Trimming stripped 7 bases from V and 2 bases from J, with 16 bases between.

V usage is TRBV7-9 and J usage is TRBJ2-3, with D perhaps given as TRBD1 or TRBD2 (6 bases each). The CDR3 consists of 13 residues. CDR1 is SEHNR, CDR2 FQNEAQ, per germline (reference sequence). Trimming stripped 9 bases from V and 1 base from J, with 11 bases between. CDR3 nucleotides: TGTGCCAGTGAGAGGGGGGGCACAGATACGCAGTATTTT. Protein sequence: CASERGGTDTQYF. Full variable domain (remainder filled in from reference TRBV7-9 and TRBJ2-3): DTGVSQNPRHKITKRGQNVTFRCDPISEHNRLYWYRQTLGQGPEFLTYFQNEAQLEKSRLLSDRFSAERPKGSFSTLEIQRTEQGDSAMYLCASERGGTDTQYFGPGTRLTVL.

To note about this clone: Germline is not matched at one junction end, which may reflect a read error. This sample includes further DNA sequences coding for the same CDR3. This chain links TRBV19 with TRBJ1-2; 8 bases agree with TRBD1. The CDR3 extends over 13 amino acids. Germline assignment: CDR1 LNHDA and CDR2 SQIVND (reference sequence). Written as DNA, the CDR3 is TGTGCCAGTAGTGTAGACAGGGGATATGGCTACACCTTC. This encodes CASSVDRGYGYTF.

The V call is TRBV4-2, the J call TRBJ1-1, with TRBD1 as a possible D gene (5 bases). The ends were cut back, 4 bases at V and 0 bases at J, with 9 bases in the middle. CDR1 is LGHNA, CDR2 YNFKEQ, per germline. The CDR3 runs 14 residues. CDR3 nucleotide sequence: TGTGCCAGCAGCCGTGGGGGGATGAACACTGAAGCTTTCTTT. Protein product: CASSRGGMNTEAFF.